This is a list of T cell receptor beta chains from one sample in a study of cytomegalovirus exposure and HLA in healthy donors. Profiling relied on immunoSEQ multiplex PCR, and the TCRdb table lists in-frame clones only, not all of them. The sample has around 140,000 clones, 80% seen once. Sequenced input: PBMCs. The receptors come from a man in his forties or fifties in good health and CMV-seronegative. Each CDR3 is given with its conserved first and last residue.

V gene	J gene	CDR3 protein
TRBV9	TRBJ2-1	CASSVGAEAYNEQFF
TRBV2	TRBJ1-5	CASTGGIGDQPQHF
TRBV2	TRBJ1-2	CASSESALYGYTF
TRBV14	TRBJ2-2	CASGRGQTNTGELFF
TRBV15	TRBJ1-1	CATSRDSEGRSTEAFF
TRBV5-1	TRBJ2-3	CASSLGLAGRTDTQYF
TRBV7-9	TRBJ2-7	CASSPVQYEQYF
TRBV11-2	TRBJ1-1	CASSSIGTGGAEAFF
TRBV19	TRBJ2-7	CASRPARGVYEQYF
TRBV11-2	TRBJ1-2	CASSATVYGYTF
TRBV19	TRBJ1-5	CASSPSTGEVNQPQHF
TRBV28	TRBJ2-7	CASSTTGTGDNEQYF
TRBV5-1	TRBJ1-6	CASSGSGTEGSPLHF
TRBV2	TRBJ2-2	CASRGDQLNTGELFF
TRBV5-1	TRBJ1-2	CASSSQGDYGYTF
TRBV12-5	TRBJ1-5	CASGQSNRGNQPQHF
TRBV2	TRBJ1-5	CASTRGLGYSNQPQHF
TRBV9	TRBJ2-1	CASSVGQGTYNEQFF
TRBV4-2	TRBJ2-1	CASRGLAYEQFF
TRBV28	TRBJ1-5	CASSLRQGARQPQHF
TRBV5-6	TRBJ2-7	CASRAGTSGYEQYF
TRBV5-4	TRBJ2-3	CASSLVSSGRRTDTQYF